Shown below are 25 T cell receptor beta chains from a single sample sequenced in a study of CD8 T cells in Susac syndrome. After extraction with the RNeasy kit, about 0.5 to 1 ug of the RNA was reverse transcribed using random hexamers. Each CDR3 protein gets one entry after TCRdb re-called the immunoSEQ multiplex PCR reads with MiXCR. The sample lists 100,000 to 150,000 distinct CDR3 sequences, around 80% occurring once. Sequencing input: CD8+ T cells from PBMCs. The receptors originated from a human donor with multiple sclerosis.

This rearrangement joins TRBV5-1 to TRBJ1-3; D gene unclear. The germline gives CDR1 SGHRS, CDR2 YFSETQ. Trimming pared 0 bases from V and 0 bases from J, leaving 10 bases between. This CDR3 has 16 amino acids. In nucleotides, the CDR3 is TGCGCCAGCAGCTTGGGCAAAATAGTCTCTGGAAACACCATATATTTT. As protein: CASSLGKIVSGNTIYF.

The chain joins TRBV28 to TRBJ2-1, with a tentative D call TRBD2 (5 bases). This CDR3 region has 16 residues. The V gene lost 5 bases and the J gene lost 0 bases, with 14 bases spanning the gap. Germline CDR1 is MDHEN and CDR2 is SYDVKM. CDR3: CASSGLSRDSYNEQFF. CDR3 DNA sequence: TGTGCCAGCAGTGGTCTCTCCCGGGACTCCTACAATGAGCAGTTCTTC.

The rearrangement links TRBV29-1 to TRBJ1-2, with D unclear. The CDR3 contains 12 residues. Germline CDR1 and CDR2: SQVTM and ANQGSEA. V lost 6 bases and J 2 bases, leaving 10 bases between the germline ends. The CDR3, as DNA: TGCAGCGTCGATGACGAGAACTATGGCTACACCTTC. Translated, it gives CSVDDENYGYTF.

The chain couples TRBV27 to TRBJ1-2; D gene unclear. The V and J ends lost 5 bases and 5 bases respectively, with 18 bases between them. The CDR3 runs 15 residues. The germline V gene encodes CDR1 MNHEY and CDR2 SMNVEV (reference sequence). The CDR3 reads CASSPLQSTWYGYTF. The CDR3 DNA reads TGTGCCAGCAGTCCCCTCCAATCTACGTGGTATGGCTACACCTTC.

The V call is TRBV9, the J call TRBJ1-3; D not resolved. The ends were cut back, 2 bases at V and 0 bases at J, with 6 bases in the middle. Germline V gene lookup returns CDR1 SGDLS and CDR2 YYNGEE. The CDR3 consists of 14 residues. In DNA, the CDR3 is TGTGCCAGCAGCGTGGAGGACTCTGGAAACACCATATATTTT. It codes for CASSVEDSGNTIYF.

The chain has TRBV19 and TRBJ2-2; D could derive from TRBD1 or TRBD2 (5 bases each). The CDR3 loop spans 15 amino acids. The germline V gene has CDR1 LNHDA and CDR2 SQIVND (reference sequence). V was trimmed by 5 bases and J by 4 bases, leaving 14 bases between them. The DNA of the CDR3 is TGTGCCAGTAGTTACGGGGCGAGGGGCACCGGGGAGCTGTTTTTT. As protein: CASSYGARGTGELFF.

This rearrangement joins TRBV24-1 to TRBJ2-7; TRBD1 or TRBD2 may be the D gene (5 bases each). CDR3 length: 17 amino acids. The germline V and J ends were trimmed by 4 bases and 4 bases, with 22 bases remaining between them. CDR1 is KGHDR and CDR2 is SFDVKD in the germline V gene. The CDR3 reads CATSDPTQGTEPYEQYF. The DNA of the CDR3 is TGTGCCACCAGTGACCCTACTCAAGGGACGGAACCTTACGAGCAGTACTTC.

The chain combines TRBV5-1 with TRBJ2-3; 14 nucleotides match TRBD2. The CDR3 consists of 15 residues. The germline gives CDR1 SGHRS, CDR2 YFSETQ. V shed 3 bases, J shed 6 bases, and the junction held 3 bases outside the gene matches. In DNA, the CDR3 is TGCGCCAGCAGCTCCCGACTAGCGGGGGGGGATACGCAGTATTTT. Protein: CASSSRLAGGDTQYF.

The chain is built from TRBV7-9 and TRBJ2-2; no clear D gene. The CDR3 runs 15 residues. Trimming shortened V by 7 bases and J by 5 bases, and 17 bases separated the two germline ends. CDR1 and CDR2 from the germline V gene are SEHNR and FQNEAQ (reference sequence). CDR3 loop: CASTPWPPRTGELFF. In DNA, the CDR3 is TGTGCCAGCACCCCTTGGCCCCCGAGGACCGGGGAGCTGTTTTTT. The entire variable domain, with the rest obtained from reference TRBV7-9 and TRBJ2-2, is as follows: DTGVSQNPRHKITKRGQNVTFRCDPISEHNRLYWYRQTLGQGPEFLTYFQNEAQLEKSRLLSDRFSAERPKGSFSTLEIQRTEQGDSAMYLCASTPWPPRTGELFFGEGSRLTVL.

This clonotype was seen more than once but under ten times. The chain employs TRBV27 and TRBJ1-5; 7 bases are shared with TRBD1. This CDR3 comprises 13 residues. Germline V CDR1 and CDR2: MNHEY, SMNVEV (reference sequence). Trimming removed 6 bases from V and 4 bases from J; junction bases left unmatched: 3. This CDR3 reads CASSLGQNQPQHF. In nucleotides, the CDR3 is TGTGCCAGCAGCTTGGGACAGAATCAGCCCCAGCATTTT.

The genes are TRBV29-1 and TRBJ2-1; TRBD1 aligns across 9 bases. CDR1 and CDR2 from the germline V gene are SQVTM and ANQGSEA. V was pared by 7 bases and J by 6 bases, with 10 bases of the junction left unmatched. The CDR3 has 14 amino acids. The CDR3 sequence: CSGVGQGSRNEQFF. The CDR3 nucleotides read TGCAGCGGGGTGGGACAGGGTAGTCGCAATGAGCAGTTCTTC.

The V and J genes are TRBV29-1 and TRBJ1-1, with D perhaps matching TRBD1 (5 bases). V lost 5 bases to trimming and J lost 3 bases, with 10 bases between them. In germline, CDR1 is SQVTM, CDR2 ANQGSEA. This CDR3 contains 12 residues. The CDR3 DNA reads TGCAGCGTTAAGACAGCCGACACTGAAGCTTTCTTT. Translated: CSVKTADTEAFF.

The sample holds one count of this clonotype. The gene calls are TRBV6-1 and TRBJ1-1; the D gene is possibly TRBD1 (5 bases). Germline CDR1 is MNHNS and CDR2 is SASEGT. CDR3 length equals 18 residues. Between the trimmed V and J ends, which lost 6 bases and 4 bases, there was a span of 27 bases. The CDR3 here is CASRPGKAGSLRVTEAFF. The CDR3, as DNA: TGTGCCAGCAGACCAGGGAAAGCAGGGTCCCTACGGGTCACTGAAGCTTTCTTT.

Comments on this clonotype: One junction end does not reproduce the germline sequence, and a read error may be involved. The genes are TRBV5-8 and TRBJ1-5, with D possibly matching TRBD1 (5 bases). CDR1 is SGHTS, CDR2 YDEGEE, per germline. This CDR3 has 17 amino acids. The CDR3 sequence: CASTLIAGPSWVQPQHF. The CDR3 DNA follows: TGTGCCAGCACCTTGATAGCGGGACCCTCGTGGGTGCAGCCCCAGCATTTT.

The V gene is TRBV6-2 or TRBV6-3, the J gene TRBJ2-1; 9 nucleotides agree with TRBD2. V trimming: 5 bases; J trimming: 5 bases; junction bases outside the gene matches: 10. The germline gives CDR1 MNHEY, CDR2 SVGEGT. The CDR3 spans 16 residues. The CDR3 DNA reads as TGTGCCAGCAGTCCCGATAGCGGGAGCCTCAACAATGAGCAGTTCTTC. Protein sequence: CASSPDSGSLNNEQFF.

The V gene is TRBV13, the J gene TRBJ2-7; D remains ambiguous. The CDR3 covers 15 residues. Looked up from germline, CDR1 is PRHDT and CDR2 is FYEKMQ (reference sequence). The germline V and J ends were trimmed by 1 base and 0 bases, with 10 bases remaining between them. For the CDR3, the DNA is TGTGCCAGCAGCTTAGTGATGGAGCCCTCCTACGAGCAGTACTTC. Translation gives CASSLVMEPSYEQYF.

This clonotype was seen a few times. V gene TRBV5-5 combines with J gene TRBJ1-1; no firm D call. Germline lookup yields CDR1 SGHKS and CDR2 YYEKEE (reference sequence). The germline V and J ends were trimmed by 4 bases and 5 bases, with 18 bases remaining between them. The CDR3 is made up of 15 amino acids. CDR3 loop: CASSPWTTPGTEAFF. CDR3 DNA: TGTGCCAGCAGCCCCTGGACTACTCCGGGGACTGAAGCTTTCTTT.

The chain joins TRBV27 to TRBJ1-5; D uncertain. The CDR3 sequence is 14 residues long. In germline, CDR1 is MNHEY, CDR2 SMNVEV (reference sequence). Trimming removed 0 bases from V and 5 bases from J, with 8 bases in between. CDR3 sequence (DNA): TGTGCCAGCAGTTTATCTGGTAGTTATCAGCCCCAGCATTTT. This translates into CASSLSGSYQPQHF.

A word on this clonotype: Mismatch with germline at one junction end may stem from a read error. J is TRBJ2-7 and V is TRBV20-1, with a tentative D call TRBD1 (5 bases). The germline CDR1 and CDR2 sequences are DFQATT and SNEGSKA (reference sequence). CDR3 size: 16 residues. CDR3 in DNA: TGCAGTGCTAGAGATCTCAGGGTCTCCCACTCCTACGAGCAGTGCTTC. This sequence encodes CSARDLRVSHSYEQCF.

The chain is built from TRBV4-1 and TRBJ1-6, with a tentative D call TRBD1 (5 bases). Germline-derived CDR1 and CDR2 are MGHRA and YSYEKL. The CDR3 spans 13 residues. The V end lost 4 bases, the J end lost 9 bases, and 10 bases lay between the germline ends. For the CDR3, the DNA is TGCGCCAGCAGCCCATCGAGGGGTTCACCCCTCCACTTT. It encodes CASSPSRGSPLHF.

The genes are TRBV6-5 and TRBJ2-2; 8 nucleotides line up with TRBD2. CDR3 length: 14 amino acids. Germline CDR1 and CDR2: MNHEY and SVGAGI. The CDR3 sequence is CASSGGTNTGELFF. The CDR3, as DNA: TGTGCGAGCTCGGGGGGGACTAACACCGGGGAGCTGTTTTTT.

J is TRBJ2-7 and V is TRBV6-2 or TRBV6-3; 10 positions agree with TRBD2. This CDR3 has 18 amino acids. V trimming: 2 bases; J trimming: 1 base; junction bases outside the gene matches: 11. CDR1 MNHEY and CDR2 SVGEGT come from the germline V gene. Here the CDR3 reads CASSYARTSGAKSYEQYV. The CDR3 DNA sequence: TGTGCCAGCAGTTACGCTCGGACTAGCGGTGCGAAGTCCTACGAGCAGTACGTC.

The CDR3 region is CASQTSANSYEQYV. The CDR3 coding sequence is TGTGCTAGTCAGACTAGCGCAAATTCCTACGAGCAGTACGTC. The chain links TRBV12-5 to TRBJ2-7, with 8 bases identical to TRBD2. This CDR3 region has 14 residues. Germline loops: CDR1 LGHNT, CDR2 FRNRAP. Trimming took 8 bases from V and 1 from J; bases not matched to a gene: 7.

The rearrangement links TRBV30 to TRBJ2-1, with no clear D. The V end lost 5 bases, the J end lost 0 bases, and 5 bases lay between the germline ends. Germline V CDR1 and CDR2: GTSNPN, SVGIG (reference sequence). This CDR3 region has 12 residues. The CDR3 loop is CAWGVSYNEQFF. The DNA of the CDR3 is TGTGCCTGGGGCGTCTCCTACAATGAGCAGTTCTTC.

Comments on this clonotype: The germline gene is not matched at one end of the junction; a read error may be the cause. The chain carries TRBV5-1 and TRBJ2-1, with TRBD1 identical over 8 bases. CDR3 size: 12 residues. In germline, CDR1 is SGHRS, CDR2 YFSETQ. The CDR3 nucleotides are TGCGCCAGCAGCTCACCACAGGGGGATAGGATCTTC. Translation: CASSSPQGDRIF.